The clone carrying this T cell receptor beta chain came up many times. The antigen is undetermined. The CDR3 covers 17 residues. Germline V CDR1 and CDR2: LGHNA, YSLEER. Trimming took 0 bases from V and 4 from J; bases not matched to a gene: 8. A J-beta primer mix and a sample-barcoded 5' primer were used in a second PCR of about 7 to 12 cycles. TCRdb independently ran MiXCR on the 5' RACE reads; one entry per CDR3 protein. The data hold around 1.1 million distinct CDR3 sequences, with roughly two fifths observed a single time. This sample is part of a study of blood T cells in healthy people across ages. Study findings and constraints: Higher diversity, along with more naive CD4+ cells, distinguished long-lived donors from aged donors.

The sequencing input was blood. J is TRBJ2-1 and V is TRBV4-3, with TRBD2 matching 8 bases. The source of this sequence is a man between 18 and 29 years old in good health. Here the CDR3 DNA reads TGCGCCAGCAGCCAAGATTGGGGCGGGGGGATTTACAATGAGCAGTTCTTC. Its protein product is CASSQDWGGGIYNEQFF.